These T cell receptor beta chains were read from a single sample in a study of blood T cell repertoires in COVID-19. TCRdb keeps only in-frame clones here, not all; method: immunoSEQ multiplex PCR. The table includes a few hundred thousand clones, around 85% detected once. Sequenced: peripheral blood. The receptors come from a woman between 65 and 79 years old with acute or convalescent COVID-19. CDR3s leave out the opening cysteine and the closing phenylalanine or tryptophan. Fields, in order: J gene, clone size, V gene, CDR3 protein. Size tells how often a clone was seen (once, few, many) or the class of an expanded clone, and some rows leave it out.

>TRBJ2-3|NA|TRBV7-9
ASSLMGAGDTQY
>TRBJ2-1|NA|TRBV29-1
SALAGGPSEQF
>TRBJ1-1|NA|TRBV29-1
SALVGQRTEAF
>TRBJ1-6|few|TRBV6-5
ASAGTGGWNSPLH
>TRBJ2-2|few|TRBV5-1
ASSDTSGVTGELF
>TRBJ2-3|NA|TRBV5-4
ASSRGFGTDTQY
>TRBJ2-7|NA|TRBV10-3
AISEATYEQY
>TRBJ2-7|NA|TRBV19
ASSSSLSREQY
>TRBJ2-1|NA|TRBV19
ASSIARQGPGSEQF
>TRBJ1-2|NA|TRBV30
AWSGGREGYT
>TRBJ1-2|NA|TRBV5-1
ASSLVGGGGYT
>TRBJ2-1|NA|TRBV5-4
ASSPKSGGANEQF